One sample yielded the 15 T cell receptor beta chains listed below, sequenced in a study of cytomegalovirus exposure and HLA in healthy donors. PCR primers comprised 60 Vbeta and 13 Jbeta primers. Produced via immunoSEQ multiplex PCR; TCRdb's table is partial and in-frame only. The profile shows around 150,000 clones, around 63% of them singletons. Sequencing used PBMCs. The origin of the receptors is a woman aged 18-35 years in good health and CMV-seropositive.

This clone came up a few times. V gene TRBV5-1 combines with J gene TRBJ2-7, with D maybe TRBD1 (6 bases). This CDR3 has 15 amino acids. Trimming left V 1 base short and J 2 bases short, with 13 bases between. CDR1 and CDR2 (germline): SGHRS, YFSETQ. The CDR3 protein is CASSLRGTPAYEQYF. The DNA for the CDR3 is TGCGCCAGCAGCTTGAGGGGGACACCAGCCTACGAGCAGTACTTC.

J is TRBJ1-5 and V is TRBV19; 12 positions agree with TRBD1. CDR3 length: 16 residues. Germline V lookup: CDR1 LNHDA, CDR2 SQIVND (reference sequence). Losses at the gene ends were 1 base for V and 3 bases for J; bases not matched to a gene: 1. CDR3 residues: CASSIGDRGHNQPQHF. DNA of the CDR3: TGTGCCAGTAGTATAGGGGACAGGGGGCACAATCAGCCCCAGCATTTT.

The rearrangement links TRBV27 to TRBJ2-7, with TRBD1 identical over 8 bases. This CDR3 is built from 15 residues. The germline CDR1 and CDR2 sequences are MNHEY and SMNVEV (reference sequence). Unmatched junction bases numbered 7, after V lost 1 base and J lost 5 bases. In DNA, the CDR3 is TGTGCCAGCAGTTTATGGGCAGGGGGCTTGAACGAGCAGTACTTC. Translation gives CASSLWAGGLNEQYF.

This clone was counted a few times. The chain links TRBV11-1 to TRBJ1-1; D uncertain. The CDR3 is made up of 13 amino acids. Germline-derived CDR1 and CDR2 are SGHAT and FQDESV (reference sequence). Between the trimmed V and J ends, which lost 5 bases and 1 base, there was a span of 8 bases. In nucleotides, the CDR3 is TGTGCCAGCAGCGACTACAGGAACACTGAAGCTTTCTTT. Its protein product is CASSDYRNTEAFF. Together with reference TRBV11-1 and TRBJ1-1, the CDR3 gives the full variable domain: EAEVAQSPRYKITEKSQAVAFWCDPISGHATLYWYRQILGQGPELLVQFQDESVVDDSQLPKDRFSAERLKGVDSTLKIQPAELGDSAMYLCASSDYRNTEAFFGQGTRLTVV.

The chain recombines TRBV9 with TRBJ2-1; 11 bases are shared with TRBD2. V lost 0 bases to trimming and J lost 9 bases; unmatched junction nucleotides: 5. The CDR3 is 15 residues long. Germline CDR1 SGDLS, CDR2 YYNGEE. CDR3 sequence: CASSVGLAGGIEQFF. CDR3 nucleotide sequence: TGTGCCAGCAGCGTAGGGCTAGCGGGAGGAATTGAGCAGTTCTTC.

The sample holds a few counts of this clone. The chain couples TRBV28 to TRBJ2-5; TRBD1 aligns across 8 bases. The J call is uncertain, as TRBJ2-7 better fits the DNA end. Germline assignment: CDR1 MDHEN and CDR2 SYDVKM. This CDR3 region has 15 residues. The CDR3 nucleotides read TGTGCCAGCAGTATCTCACAGGGGGGAAGCTACGAGCAGTACTTC. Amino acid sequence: CASSISQGGSYEQYF.

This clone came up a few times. DNA of the CDR3: TGTGCCAGCAGTCCCCGGGTCACCGGGGAGCTGTTTTTT. Translating gives CASSPRVTGELFF. The gene calls are TRBV27 and TRBJ2-2; no clear D gene. V lost 5 bases, J lost 4 bases, and 8 bases lay in between. The CDR3 totals 13 residues. The V gene's germline CDR1 is MNHEY and CDR2 SMNVEV (reference sequence).

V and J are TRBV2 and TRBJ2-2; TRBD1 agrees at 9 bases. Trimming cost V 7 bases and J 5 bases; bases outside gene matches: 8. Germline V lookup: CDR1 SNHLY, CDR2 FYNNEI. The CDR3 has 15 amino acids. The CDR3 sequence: CASTLGQGTTGELFF. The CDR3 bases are TGTGCCAGCACCCTCGGACAGGGGACAACCGGGGAGCTGTTTTTT.

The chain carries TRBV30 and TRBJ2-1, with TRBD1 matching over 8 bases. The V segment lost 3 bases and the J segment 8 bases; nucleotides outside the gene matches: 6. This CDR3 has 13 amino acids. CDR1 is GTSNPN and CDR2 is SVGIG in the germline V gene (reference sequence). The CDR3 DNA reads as TGTGCCTGGAGCCTAGACAGGGGTGATGAGCAGTTCTTC. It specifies CAWSLDRGDEQFF.

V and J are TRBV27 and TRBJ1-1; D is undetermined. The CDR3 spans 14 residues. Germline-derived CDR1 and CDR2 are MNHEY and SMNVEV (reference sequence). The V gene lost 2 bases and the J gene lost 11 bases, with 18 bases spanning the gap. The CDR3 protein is CASSLDEADSRAFF. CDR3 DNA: TGTGCCAGCAGTTTAGATGAGGCGGATTCTAGGGCTTTCTTT.

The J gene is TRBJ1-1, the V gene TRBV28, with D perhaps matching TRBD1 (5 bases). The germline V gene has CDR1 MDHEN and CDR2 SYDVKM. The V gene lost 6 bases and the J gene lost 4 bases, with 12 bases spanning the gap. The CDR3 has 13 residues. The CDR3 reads CASRNSGFTEAFF. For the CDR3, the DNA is TGTGCCAGCAGGAACTCAGGGTTCACTGAAGCTTTCTTT.

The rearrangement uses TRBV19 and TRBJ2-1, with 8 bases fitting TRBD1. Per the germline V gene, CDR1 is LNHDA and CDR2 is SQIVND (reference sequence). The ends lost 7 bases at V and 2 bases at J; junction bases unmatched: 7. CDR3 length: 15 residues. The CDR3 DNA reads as TGTGCCAGTAAATTGGCAGGGGGCCCCTACAATGAGCAGTTCTTC. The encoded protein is CASKLAGGPYNEQFF. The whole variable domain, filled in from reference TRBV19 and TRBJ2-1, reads DGGITQSPKYLFRKEGQNVTLSCEQNLNHDAMYWYRQDPGQGLRLIYYSQIVNDFQKGDIAEGYSVSREKKESFPLTVTSAQKNPTAFYLCASKLAGGPYNEQFFGPGTRLTVL.

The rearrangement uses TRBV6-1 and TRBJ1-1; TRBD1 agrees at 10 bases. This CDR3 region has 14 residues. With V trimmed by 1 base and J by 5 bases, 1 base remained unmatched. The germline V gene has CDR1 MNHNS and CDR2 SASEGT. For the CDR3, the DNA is TGTGCCAGCAGTGAAGGGACAGGGGGTACTGAAGCTTTCTTT. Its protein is CASSEGTGGTEAFF.

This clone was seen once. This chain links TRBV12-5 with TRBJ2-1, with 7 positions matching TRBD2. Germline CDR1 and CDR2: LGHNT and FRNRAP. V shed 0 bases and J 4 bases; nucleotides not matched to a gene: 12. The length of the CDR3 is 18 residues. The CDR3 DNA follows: TGTGCTAGTGGTTTGGTCAGGGACGGGACTACATTATACAATGAGCAGTTCTTC. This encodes CASGLVRDGTTLYNEQFF.

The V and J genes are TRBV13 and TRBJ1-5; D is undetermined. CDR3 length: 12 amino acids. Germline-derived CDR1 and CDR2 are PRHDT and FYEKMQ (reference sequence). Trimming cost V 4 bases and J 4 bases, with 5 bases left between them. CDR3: CASSSRNQPQHF. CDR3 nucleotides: TGTGCCAGCAGCTCTCGGAATCAGCCCCAGCATTTT.